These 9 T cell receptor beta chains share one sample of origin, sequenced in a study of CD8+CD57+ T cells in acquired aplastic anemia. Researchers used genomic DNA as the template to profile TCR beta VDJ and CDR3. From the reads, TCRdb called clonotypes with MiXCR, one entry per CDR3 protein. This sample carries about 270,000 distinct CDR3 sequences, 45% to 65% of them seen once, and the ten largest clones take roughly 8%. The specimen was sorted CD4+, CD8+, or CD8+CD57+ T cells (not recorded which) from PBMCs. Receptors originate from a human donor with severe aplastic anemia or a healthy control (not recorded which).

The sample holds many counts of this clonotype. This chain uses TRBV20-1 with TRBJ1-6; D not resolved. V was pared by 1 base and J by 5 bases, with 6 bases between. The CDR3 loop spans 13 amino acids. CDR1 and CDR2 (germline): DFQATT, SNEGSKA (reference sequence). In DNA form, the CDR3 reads TGCAGTGCTAGAGGCGCCAATAATTCACCCCTCCACTTT. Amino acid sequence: CSARGANNSPLHF.

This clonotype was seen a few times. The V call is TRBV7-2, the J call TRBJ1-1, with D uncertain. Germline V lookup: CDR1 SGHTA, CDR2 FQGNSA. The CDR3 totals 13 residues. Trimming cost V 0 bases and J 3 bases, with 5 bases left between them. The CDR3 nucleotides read TGTGCCAGCAGCTTAGCGGCCTACACTGAAGCTTTCTTT. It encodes CASSLAAYTEAFF.

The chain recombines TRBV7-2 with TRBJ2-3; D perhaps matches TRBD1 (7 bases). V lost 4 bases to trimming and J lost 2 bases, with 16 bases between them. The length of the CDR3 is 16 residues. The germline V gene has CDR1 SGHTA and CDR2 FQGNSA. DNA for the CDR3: TGTGCCAGCAGCTCAGGGGGAGGATGGGACACAGATACGCAGTATTTT. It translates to CASSSGGGWDTDTQYF. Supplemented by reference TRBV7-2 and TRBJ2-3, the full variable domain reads GAGVSQSPSNKVTEKGKDVELRCDPISGHTALYWYRQSLGQGLEFLIYFQGNSAPDKSGLPSDRFSAERTGGSVSTLTIQRTQQEDSAVYLCASSSGGGWDTDTQYFGPGTRLTVL.

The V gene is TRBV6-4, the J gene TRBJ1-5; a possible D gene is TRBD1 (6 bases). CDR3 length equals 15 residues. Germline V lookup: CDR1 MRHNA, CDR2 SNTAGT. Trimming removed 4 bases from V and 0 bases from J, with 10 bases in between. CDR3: CASSVTGTSNQPQHF. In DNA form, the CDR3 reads TGTGCCAGCAGTGTGACAGGAACTAGCAATCAGCCCCAGCATTTT.

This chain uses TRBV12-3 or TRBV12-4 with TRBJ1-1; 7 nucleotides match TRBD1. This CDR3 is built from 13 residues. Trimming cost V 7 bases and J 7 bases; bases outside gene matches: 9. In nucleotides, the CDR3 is TGTGCCAGCACCAAGGGACAGAGAAATGAAGCTTTCTTT. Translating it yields CASTKGQRNEAFF.

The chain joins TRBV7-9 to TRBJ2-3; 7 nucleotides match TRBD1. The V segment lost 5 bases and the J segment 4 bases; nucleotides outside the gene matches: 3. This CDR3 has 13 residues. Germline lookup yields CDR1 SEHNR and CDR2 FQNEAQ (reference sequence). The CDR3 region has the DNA TGTGCCAGCAGCCAGGGGGTCTCAGATACGCAGTATTTT. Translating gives CASSQGVSDTQYF. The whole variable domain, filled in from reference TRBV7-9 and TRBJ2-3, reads DTGVSQNPRHKITKRGQNVTFRCDPISEHNRLYWYRQTLGQGPEFLTYFQNEAQLEKSRLLSDRFSAERPKGSFSTLEIQRTEQGDSAMYLCASSQGVSDTQYFGPGTRLTVL.

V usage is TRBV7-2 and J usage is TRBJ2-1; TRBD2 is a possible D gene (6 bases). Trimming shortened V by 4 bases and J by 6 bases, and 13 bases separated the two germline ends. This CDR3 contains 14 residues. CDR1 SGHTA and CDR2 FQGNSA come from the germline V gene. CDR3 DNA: TGTGCCAGCAGCTCGGGGAGGACATTCAATGAGCAGTTCTTC. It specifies CASSSGRTFNEQFF.

The CDR3 sequence: CATSSTPMGQKPANYGYTF. Here the CDR3 DNA reads TGTGCCACCAGCAGTACTCCTATGGGACAGAAACCAGCTAACTATGGCTACACCTTC. The rearrangement links TRBV15 to TRBJ1-2; 7 nucleotides line up with TRBD1. The trim removed 3 bases at V and 0 bases at J, leaving 16 bases unmatched. This CDR3 spans 19 amino acids. CDR1 is LNHNV and CDR2 is YYDKDF in the germline V gene (reference sequence).

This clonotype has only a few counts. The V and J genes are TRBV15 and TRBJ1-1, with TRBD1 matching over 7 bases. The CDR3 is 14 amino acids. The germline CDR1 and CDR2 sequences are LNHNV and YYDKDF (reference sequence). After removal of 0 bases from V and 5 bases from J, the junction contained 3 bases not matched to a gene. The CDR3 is CATSREAGGTEAFF. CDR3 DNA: TGTGCCACCAGCAGAGAGGCAGGGGGAACTGAAGCTTTCTTT.